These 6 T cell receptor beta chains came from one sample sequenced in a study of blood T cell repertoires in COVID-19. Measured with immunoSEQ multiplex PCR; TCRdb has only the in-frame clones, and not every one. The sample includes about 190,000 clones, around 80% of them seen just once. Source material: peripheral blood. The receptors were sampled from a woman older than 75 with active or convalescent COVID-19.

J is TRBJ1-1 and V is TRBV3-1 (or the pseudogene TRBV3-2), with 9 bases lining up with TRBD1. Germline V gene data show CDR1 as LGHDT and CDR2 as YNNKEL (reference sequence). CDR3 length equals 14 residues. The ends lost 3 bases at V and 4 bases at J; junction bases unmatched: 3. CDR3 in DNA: TGTGCCAGCAGCCACCGACAGGGGGGCACTGAAGCTTTCTTT. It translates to CASSHRQGGTEAFF.

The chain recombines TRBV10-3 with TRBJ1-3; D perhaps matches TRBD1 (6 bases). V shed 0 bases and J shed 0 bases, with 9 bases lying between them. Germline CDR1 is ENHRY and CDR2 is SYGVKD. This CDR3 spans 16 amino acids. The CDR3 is CAISESAGASGNTIYF. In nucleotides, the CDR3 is TGTGCCATCAGTGAGTCGGCAGGGGCCTCTGGAAACACCATATATTTT.

CDR3 residues: CASSSWGGETYGYTF. The DNA for the CDR3 is TGTGCCAGTAGTTCCTGGGGGGGAGAGACCTATGGCTACACCTTC. The chain combines TRBV19 with TRBJ1-2; D may be TRBD1 (5 bases). Deletions cut 5 bases from V and 4 bases from J, with 17 bases between. Germline values: CDR1 LNHDA, CDR2 SQIVND (reference sequence). CDR3 size: 15 residues.

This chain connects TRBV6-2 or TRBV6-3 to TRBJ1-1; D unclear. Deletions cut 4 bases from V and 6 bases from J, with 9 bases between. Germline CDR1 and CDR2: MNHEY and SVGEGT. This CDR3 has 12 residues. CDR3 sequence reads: CASSLGRAEAFF. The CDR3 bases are TGTGCCAGCAGTTTAGGTCGGGCTGAAGCTTTCTTT.

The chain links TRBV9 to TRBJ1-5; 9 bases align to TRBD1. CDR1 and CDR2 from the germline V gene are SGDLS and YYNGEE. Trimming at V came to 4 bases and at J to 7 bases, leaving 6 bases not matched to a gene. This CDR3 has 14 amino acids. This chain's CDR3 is CASSMGQGGQPQHF. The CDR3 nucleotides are TGTGCCAGCAGCATGGGACAGGGAGGGCAGCCCCAGCATTTT.

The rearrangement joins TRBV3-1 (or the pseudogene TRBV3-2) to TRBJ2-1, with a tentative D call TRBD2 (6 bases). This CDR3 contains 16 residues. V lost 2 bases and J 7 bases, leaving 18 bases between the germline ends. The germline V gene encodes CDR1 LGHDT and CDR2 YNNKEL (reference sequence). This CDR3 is CASSQTQGTFLNEQFF. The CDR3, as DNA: TGTGCCAGCAGCCAAACCCAAGGGACTTTTCTAAATGAGCAGTTCTTC.